This record covers a single T cell receptor beta chain. V lost 3 bases, J lost 4 bases, and 12 bases lay in between. Looked up from germline, CDR1 is KGHDR and CDR2 is SFDVKD. The CDR3 has 14 residues. The data stem from a study of control samples from healthy donors and cancer patients. Generated by immunoSEQ multiplex PCR, the TCRdb table keeps only in-frame clones and is missing some. The sample carries approximately 100,000 clones, around 88% recorded once. The TCR was taken from a man aged 25 to 40 in good health. The rearrangement uses TRBV24-1 and TRBJ2-7; D gene unclear. The source material was blood. The CDR3 loop reads CATSDTNKQYEQYF. DNA of the CDR3: TGTGCCACCAGTGATACTAATAAACAATACGAGCAGTACTTC.